This record looks at one TCR beta chain sequence and its context. Its target is unknown. Trimming stripped 6 bases from V and 3 bases from J, with 15 bases between. The CDR3 length is 14 residues. CDR1 and CDR2 (germline): MNHEY, SVGAGI. This sample was included in a study of graft-versus-host responses after intestinal transplantation. Study-wide background: Among the recipients, all got anti-thymocyte globulin induction and then tacrolimus and steroids for approximately 3 years.

This table comes from immunoSEQ multiplex PCR, and its TCRdb copy is limited to in-frame clones, with some not included. Counted here are approximately 110,000 clones, around nine tenths occurring once; the ten biggest clones make up 0.2% to 0.25%. Findings and limits, study-wide: Marrow from the recipient contained GvH clones, some of which had appeared first in ileum or blood. Patients with graft-donor T cell macrochimerism had high graft-versus-host to host-versus-graft clonal ratios in allografts.

The chain is built from TRBV6-5 and TRBJ2-7, with D possibly being TRBD1 (7 bases). This clonotype originated in a human donor who was the organ donor for an intestinal transplant. Material: unstimulated CD4+ T cells sorted from spleen or lymph node cells, obtained before transplant. CDR3 in amino acids: CASRKNRGLYEQYF. In DNA, the CDR3 is TGTGCCAGCAGAAAAAACAGGGGACTCTACGAGCAGTACTTC.